The 32 T cell receptor beta chains listed next were all sequenced from one sample in a study of CD8+CD57+ T cells in acquired aplastic anemia. Genomic DNA, serving as template, underwent TCR beta VDJ and CDR3 profiling. Using its own MiXCR run on the reads, TCRdb lists one record per CDR3 protein. Of 170,000 or so distinct CDR3 sequences in the sample, 63% were seen once. An expansion of CD8+CD57+ cells by flow cytometry had been shown in patients chosen for sequencing. Sequencing was carried out using sorted CD4+, CD8+, or CD8+CD57+ T cells (not recorded which) from PBMCs. The receptors shown here come from a human donor with aplastic anemia.

Worth noting for this clonotype: The junction departs from the called germline gene at one end, perhaps through a read error. V and J are TRBV20-1 and TRBJ2-3; 9 positions agree with TRBD1. Germline CDR1 reads DFQATT; CDR2 reads SNEGSKA (reference sequence). The CDR3 runs 16 residues. In DNA, the CDR3 is TGCAGTGCCTTGTCGACAGGGGGGTCCTACACAGATACGCGGTATTTT. It is translated as CSALSTGGSYTDTRYF.

In this sample, this clonotype turned up once. V and J are TRBV7-3 and TRBJ2-1, with TRBD2 identical over 11 bases. The ends lost 1 base at V and 10 bases at J; junction bases unmatched: 9. CDR1 is SGHTA, CDR2 FQGTGA, per germline. The CDR3 covers 16 residues. CDR3 region: CASSLIAGGPTIEQFF. The CDR3 DNA follows: TGTGCCAGCAGCTTAATAGCGGGAGGGCCGACAATAGAGCAGTTCTTC.

This clonotype was seen ten or more times. DNA for the CDR3: TGCGCCAGCAGCTTTCCCTATACAGATACGCAGTATTTT. Translating it yields CASSFPYTDTQYF. The rearrangement uses TRBV5-1 and TRBJ2-3, with D uncertain. There are 13 residues in the CDR3. Trimming cost V 2 bases and J 3 bases, with 7 bases left between them. Germline V gene data show CDR1 as SGHRS and CDR2 as YFSETQ.

This chain joins TRBV12-3 or TRBV12-4 and TRBJ2-1, with 8 bases aligning to TRBD1. V lost 5 bases, J lost 4 bases, and 4 bases stayed unmatched. The CDR3 covers 14 residues. For the CDR3, the DNA is TGTGCCAGCAGTCCGGGACAGGAATACAATGAGCAGTTCTTC. This sequence encodes CASSPGQEYNEQFF.

V gene TRBV15 combines with J gene TRBJ1-5; TRBD1 is a possible D gene (6 bases). V lost 0 bases and J lost 7, with 13 bases in between. This CDR3 is built from 15 residues. Per the germline V gene, CDR1 is LNHNV and CDR2 is YYDKDF (reference sequence). CDR3 nucleotides: TGTGCCACCAGCAGAGATAGGGGGGTGGGGCAGCCCCAGCATTTT. Protein product: CATSRDRGVGQPQHF.

This chain connects TRBV20-1 to TRBJ2-3; 10 nucleotides align to TRBD1. CDR1 is DFQATT, CDR2 SNEGSKA, per germline (reference sequence). J gave up 3 bases and V 7 bases, and 4 bases lay outside the gene matches. The CDR3 totals 13 residues. For the CDR3, the DNA is TGCAGTGTCCGGACAGGGGGAACAGATACGCAGTATTTT. Translated, it gives CSVRTGGTDTQYF.

This chain uses TRBV7-2 with TRBJ2-3; the D gene is possibly TRBD2 (5 bases). The length of the CDR3 is 15 residues. The V gene lost 4 bases and the J gene lost 0 bases, with 11 bases spanning the gap. CDR1 and CDR2 (germline): SGHTA, FQGNSA. CDR3 sequence: CASSSRAESTDTQYF. For the CDR3, the DNA is TGTGCCAGCAGCTCTAGAGCGGAAAGCACAGATACGCAGTATTTT.

The chain carries TRBV5-1 and TRBJ1-3; the D is unclear. CDR3 length: 14 amino acids. The germline gives CDR1 SGHRS, CDR2 YFSETQ. The V gene lost 1 base and the J gene lost 0 bases, with 5 bases spanning the gap. CDR3 bases: TGCGCCAGCAGCTTGCACAGCTCTGGAAACACCATATATTTT. Translated, it gives CASSLHSSGNTIYF.

This clonotype occurred many times. The chain has TRBV25-1 and TRBJ1-4; the D gene is possibly TRBD1 (5 bases). V was trimmed by 8 bases and J by 5 bases, leaving 15 bases between them. The germline gives CDR1 MGHDK, CDR2 SYGVNS. The length of the CDR3 is 14 residues. CDR3 nucleotides: TGTGCCAGCGGGGGATTAGGGCGGAATGAAAAACTGTTTTTT. This sequence encodes CASGGLGRNEKLFF.

The genes are TRBV20-1 and TRBJ1-5, with D uncertain. Germline V gives CDR1 DFQATT, CDR2 SNEGSKA (reference sequence). The CDR3 totals 13 residues. The V end lost 1 base, the J end lost 1 base, and 5 bases lay between the germline ends. CDR3 sequence: CSARGKSNQPQHF. The CDR3 nucleotides read TGCAGTGCTAGAGGGAAGAGCAATCAGCCCCAGCATTTT.

The rearrangement links TRBV24-1 to TRBJ2-1, with D unclear. Between the trimmed V and J ends, which lost 3 bases and 4 bases, there was a span of 12 bases. CDR1 KGHDR and CDR2 SFDVKD come from the germline V gene. This CDR3 is built from 15 residues. CDR3 loop: CATSDPRDDYNEQFF. The DNA for the CDR3 is TGTGCCACCAGTGATCCCCGTGACGATTACAATGAGCAGTTCTTC.

The chain joins TRBV30 to TRBJ2-7, with TRBD1 matching over 10 bases. CDR1 is GTSNPN, CDR2 SVGIG, per germline (reference sequence). J lost 3 bases, V lost 1 base, and 3 bases had no gene match. The CDR3 is 14 amino acids. The CDR3 loop reads CAWSAGQGLYEQYF. In DNA, the CDR3 is TGTGCCTGGAGTGCGGGACAGGGGCTCTACGAGCAGTACTTC. Looking up the rest from reference TRBV30 and TRBJ2-7 gives the full variable domain: SQTIHQWPATLVQPVGSPLSLECTVEGTSNPNLYWYRQAAGRGLQLLFYSVGIGQISSEVPQNLSASRPQDRQFILSSKKLLLSDSGFYLCAWSAGQGLYEQYFGPGTRLTVT.

V is TRBV19 and J is TRBJ1-5, with unresolved D. The CDR3 is made up of 14 amino acids. V gave up 9 bases and J gave up 6 bases, with 18 bases separating them. Germline assignment: CDR1 LNHDA and CDR2 SQIVND (reference sequence). CDR3 amino acids: CARRPGRVGQPQHF. DNA for the CDR3: TGTGCCAGGAGACCAGGTCGGGTCGGTCAGCCCCAGCATTTT.

This chain connects TRBV5-4 to TRBJ2-7; D not certain. The length of the CDR3 is 12 residues. V was clipped by 4 bases and J by 6 bases, with 11 bases between them. Per the germline V gene, CDR1 is SGHNT and CDR2 is YYREEE (reference sequence). CDR3 nucleotides: TGTGCCAGCAGCGCGGTCCCCAGCGAGCAGTACTTC. Its protein product is CASSAVPSEQYF. The full variable domain, rest sourced from reference TRBV5-4 and TRBJ2-7, is ETGVTQSPTHLIKTRGQQVTLRCSSQSGHNTVSWYQQALGQGPQFIFQYYREEENGRGNFPPRFSGLQFPNYSSELNVNALELDDSALYLCASSAVPSEQYFGPGTRLTVT.

The chain carries TRBV7-6 and TRBJ2-7; TRBD1 matches at 7 bases. The V gene's germline CDR1 is SGHVS and CDR2 FNYEAQ. The CDR3 length is 15 residues. V shed 4 bases and J 3 bases; nucleotides not matched to a gene: 9. As DNA, the CDR3 is TGTGCCAGCAGCTCACGACAGGGTCTGGACTACGAGCAGTACTTC. Its translation: CASSSRQGLDYEQYF.

This rearrangement joins TRBV7-9 to TRBJ2-3, with D perhaps matching TRBD1 (6 bases). Germline lookup yields CDR1 SEHNR and CDR2 FQNEAQ (reference sequence). CDR3 size: 14 residues. V was clipped by 11 bases and J by 5 bases, with 20 bases between them. CDR3 region: CAGIYTGRGDTQYF. The CDR3 bases are TGTGCCGGGATCTACACAGGGCGAGGAGATACGCAGTATTTT.

This chain joins TRBV5-1 and TRBJ2-5; D perhaps matches TRBD1 (5 bases). This CDR3 contains 14 residues. Germline-derived CDR1 and CDR2 are SGHRS and YFSETQ. V lost 3 bases to trimming and J lost 4 bases, with 13 bases between them. The CDR3 DNA reads as TGCGCCAGCAGCTCCACCCCTGGGGCAGAGACCCAGTACTTC. Its translation is CASSSTPGAETQYF.

The J gene is TRBJ1-2, the V gene TRBV2, with D uncertain. Germline CDR1 SNHLY, CDR2 FYNNEI. V lost 0 bases and J lost 8, with 10 bases in between. The CDR3 extends over 13 amino acids. The CDR3 region is CASSEAHSSGYTF. CDR3 bases: TGTGCCAGCAGTGAAGCTCACAGCTCCGGCTACACCTTC.

This clonotype appeared many times. V is TRBV20-1 and J is TRBJ1-2, with 9 bases lining up with TRBD1. The germline V gene has CDR1 DFQATT and CDR2 SNEGSKA (reference sequence). The CDR3 has 13 residues. Trimming at V came to 5 bases and at J to 2 bases, leaving 3 bases not matched to a gene. CDR3 protein: CSAEGTGNYGYTF. CDR3 coding DNA: TGCAGTGCTGAGGGGACAGGGAACTATGGCTACACCTTC.

This clonotype was observed many times. The chain carries TRBV4-1 and TRBJ2-3, with D perhaps TRBD2 (5 bases). CDR1 and CDR2 from the germline V gene are MGHRA and YSYEKL. V dropped 1 base and J dropped 2 bases, with 13 bases sitting between them. There are 16 residues in the CDR3. The DNA for the CDR3 is TGCGCCAGCAGCCAAGGGCTAGCCACCTTCACAGATACGCAGTATTTT. Encoded protein: CASSQGLATFTDTQYF.

This rearrangement joins TRBV20-1 to TRBJ1-2; 8 nucleotides match TRBD1. Germline V gene data show CDR1 as DFQATT and CDR2 as SNEGSKA (reference sequence). The CDR3 is 15 residues long. Unmatched junction bases numbered 16, after V lost 6 bases and J lost 7 bases. The DNA for the CDR3 is TGCAGTGCCAGGGACAGGACCTCTACCCCGGGTGGCTACACCTTC. It translates to CSARDRTSTPGGYTF.

The chain is built from TRBV20-1 and TRBJ1-1, with 7 bases that match TRBD1. This CDR3 is built from 15 residues. With 3 bases clipped from V and 2 bases from J, the junction kept 9 bases outside the gene matches. Germline V CDR1 and CDR2: DFQATT, SNEGSKA (reference sequence). The CDR3 sequence: CSASRAGGLNTEAFF. CDR3 DNA sequence: TGCAGTGCTAGTCGGGCAGGGGGTCTCAACACTGAAGCTTTCTTT.

This rearrangement joins TRBV10-3 to TRBJ1-6, with TRBD1 as a possible D gene (5 bases). V was pared by 7 bases and J by 5 bases, with 9 bases between. CDR3 size: 13 residues. In germline, CDR1 is ENHRY, CDR2 SYGVKD. The CDR3 spells CAINGQDNSPLHF. The DNA for the CDR3 is TGTGCCATCAATGGACAAGATAATTCACCCCTCCACTTT.

This clonotype was found a few times. The J gene is TRBJ2-2, the V gene TRBV11-2; D is ambiguous. This CDR3 has 13 amino acids. The V and J ends lost 0 bases and 4 bases respectively, with 3 bases between them. Germline values: CDR1 SGHAT, CDR2 FQNNGV. The CDR3 loop reads CASSLEPTGELFF. As DNA, the CDR3 is TGTGCCAGCAGCTTAGAACCCACCGGGGAGCTGTTTTTT.

This clonotype showed up many times. This rearrangement joins TRBV10-2 to TRBJ2-3, with D unclear. The CDR3 sequence is 14 residues long. V was pared by 2 bases and J by 5 bases, with 11 bases between. CDR1 and CDR2 (germline): WSHSY, SAAADI. The CDR3 bases are TGCGCCAGCAGTGAGGGGGTAGCCGGAGATACGCAGTATTTT. Residues: CASSEGVAGDTQYF.

The chain couples TRBV29-1 to TRBJ1-2, with TRBD1 as a possible D gene (5 bases). This CDR3 is 14 amino acids long. Trimming took 4 bases from V and 0 from J, leaving 12 bases between them. The germline CDR1 and CDR2 sequences are SQVTM and ANQGSEA. CDR3 protein: CSVAGGATNYGYTF. CDR3 bases: TGCAGCGTTGCGGGTGGGGCCACTAACTATGGCTACACCTTC.

This rearrangement joins TRBV7-6 to TRBJ2-2; D not resolved. CDR3 size: 14 residues. V was shortened by 5 bases and J by 2 bases, with 9 bases between the two germline ends. Germline V CDR1 and CDR2: SGHVS, FNYEAQ. The CDR3 nucleotides read TGTGCCAGCAGCCGTGGTTCCAACACCGGGGAGCTGTTTTTT. This encodes CASSRGSNTGELFF.

There are a few counts of this clonotype. The chain employs TRBV2 and TRBJ1-2; TRBD1 is a possible D gene (5 bases). CDR3 length: 13 amino acids. Trimming took 1 base from V and 8 from J, leaving 11 bases between them. Germline CDR1 and CDR2: SNHLY and FYNNEI. CDR3: CASSEGQGDGYTF. As DNA, the CDR3 is TGTGCCAGCAGTGAAGGGCAGGGCGACGGCTACACCTTC.

The CDR3, as DNA: TGTGCCAGTAGTGGCCGGGACGGGTCCTACGAGCAGTACTTC. Amino acid sequence: CASSGRDGSYEQYF. The gene calls are TRBV19 and TRBJ2-7; D might be TRBD1 or TRBD2, each matching 5 bases. The length of the CDR3 is 14 residues. Trimming pared 5 bases from V and 1 base from J, leaving 12 bases between. Looked up from germline, CDR1 is LNHDA and CDR2 is SQIVND (reference sequence).

The rearrangement uses TRBV15 and TRBJ2-5, with 8 bases that match TRBD1. V dropped 3 bases and J dropped 7; count of bases not matched to a gene: 13. This CDR3 region has 16 residues. Looked up from germline, CDR1 is LNHNV and CDR2 is YYDKDF (reference sequence). CDR3 sequence: CATSSRLQGDGVTQYF. The CDR3 nucleotides read TGTGCCACCAGCAGCAGATTACAGGGGGATGGGGTGACCCAGTACTTC.

This sequence joins TRBV5-1 and TRBJ1-1; no definite D call. Germline loops: CDR1 SGHRS, CDR2 YFSETQ. The CDR3 consists of 15 residues. Trimming left V 0 bases short and J 1 base short, with 10 bases between. The CDR3 bases are TGCGCCAGCAGCTTGGCCGGGCTGGCGAACACTGAAGCTTTCTTT. It specifies CASSLAGLANTEAFF.

The chain joins TRBV7-9 to TRBJ2-5; D could derive from TRBD1 or TRBD2 (6 bases each). The CDR3 has 16 amino acids. Germline loops: CDR1 SEHNR, CDR2 FQNEAQ (reference sequence). V was cut by 1 base and J by 4 bases, with 16 bases left in between. As DNA, the CDR3 is TGTGCCAGCAGCTTAGACCAAGGGGGGCTTGGAGAGACCCAGTACTTC. This gives the protein CASSLDQGGLGETQYF.